This is a list of T cell receptor beta chains from one sample in a study of blood T cell repertoires in COVID-19. TCRdb's table, derived via immunoSEQ multiplex PCR, lists solely in-frame clones and lacks some. In the table there are about 200,000 clones, 80% of which are singletons. Input material: peripheral blood. The receptors were gathered from a woman between 65 and 79 years old with acute or convalescent COVID-19. CDR3s include the opening cysteine and the closing phenylalanine or tryptophan. A D gene is named only where the DNA matches it firmly. The size entry is marked missing in some rows and otherwise reads once, few, many or a size class.

v_gene: TRBV7-9; j_gene: TRBJ1-2; abundance: once; d_gene: TRBD1; CDR3nt: TGTGCCAGCAGCTTCCGGGGACAGGGTGACTATGGCTACACCTTC; CDR3aa: CASSFRGQGDYGYTF
v_gene: TRBV5-1; j_gene: TRBJ2-1; abundance: -; d_gene: TRBD2; CDR3nt: TGCGCCAGCAGCCCGACTAGCGGGAGTTACAATGAGCAGTTCTTC; CDR3aa: CASSPTSGSYNEQFF
v_gene: TRBV19; j_gene: TRBJ2-6; abundance: -; d_gene: TRBD1; CDR3nt: TGTGCCTCTACCGGGACAGGGTTTACTGGGGCCAACGTCCTGACTTTC; CDR3aa: CASTGTGFTGANVLTF
v_gene: TRBV10-2; j_gene: TRBJ2-5; abundance: -; d_gene: TRBD1; CDR3nt: TGCGCCAGCAGCCGGGACAGGGAGACCCAGTACTTC; CDR3aa: CASSRDRETQYF
v_gene: TRBV30; j_gene: TRBJ1-1; abundance: -; d_gene: TRBD1; CDR3nt: TGTGCCTGGAGCGTTCCCGGGACAGGGGAGAGGGCTTTCTTT; CDR3aa: CAWSVPGTGERAFF
v_gene: TRBV20-1; j_gene: TRBJ1-2; abundance: -; d_gene: -; CDR3nt: TGCAGTGCTAGTGGGGAGACTAACTATGGCTACACCTTC; CDR3aa: CSASGETNYGYTF
v_gene: TRBV5-1; j_gene: TRBJ1-4; abundance: -; d_gene: TRBD1; CDR3nt: TGCGCCAGCAGCTCCCGGGACAGGGGATCGGATGAAAAACTGTTTTTT; CDR3aa: CASSSRDRGSDEKLFF
v_gene: TRBV7-8; j_gene: TRBJ1-4; abundance: once; d_gene: -; CDR3nt: TGTGCCAGCAGCTTCGGAGCAGCAACTAATGAAAAACTGTTTTTT; CDR3aa: CASSFGAATNEKLFF
v_gene: TRBV6-1; j_gene: TRBJ2-3; abundance: few; d_gene: -; CDR3nt: TGTGCCAGCAGTGAAGCAGGGGCCCGGTTCACAGATACGCAGTATTTT; CDR3aa: CASSEAGARFTDTQYF
v_gene: TRBV24-1; j_gene: TRBJ1-1; abundance: -; d_gene: TRBD1; CDR3nt: TGTGCCACCAGTGATTCGACAGGGATCTACACTGAAGCTTTCTTT; CDR3aa: CATSDSTGIYTEAFF
v_gene: TRBV19; j_gene: TRBJ1-6; abundance: -; d_gene: TRBD1; CDR3nt: TGTGCCAGTAGGCAGGGGGCGGCTCTTGCTAATTCACCCCTCCACTTT; CDR3aa: CASRQGAALANSPLHF
v_gene: TRBV9; j_gene: TRBJ2-1; abundance: -; d_gene: TRBD2; CDR3nt: TGTGCCAGTCGGACTAGCGGGAGCAATGAGCAGTTCTTC; CDR3aa: CASRTSGSNEQFF
v_gene: TRBV5-1; j_gene: TRBJ1-1; abundance: -; d_gene: -; CDR3nt: TGCGCCAGCAGCTTGCAACTCTTGAACACTGAAGCTTTCTTT; CDR3aa: CASSLQLLNTEAFF
v_gene: TRBV29-1; j_gene: TRBJ2-1; abundance: -; d_gene: TRBD2; CDR3nt: TGCAGCGTTGAACCAGCGGGAGGGCCGGTTTTGTACAATGAGCAGTTCTTC; CDR3aa: CSVEPAGGPVLYNEQFF
v_gene: TRBV24-1; j_gene: TRBJ2-3; abundance: -; d_gene: TRBD1; CDR3nt: TGTGCCATCCGGGACAGGGTCACAGATACGCAGTATTTT; CDR3aa: CAIRDRVTDTQYF
v_gene: TRBV5-1; j_gene: TRBJ2-7; abundance: -; d_gene: TRBD2; CDR3nt: TGCGCCAGCAGCCCCCAAGGGATAGCGGGAGTGGACTACGAGCAGTACTTC; CDR3aa: CASSPQGIAGVDYEQYF
v_gene: TRBV3-1/TRBV3-2; j_gene: TRBJ2-1; abundance: -; d_gene: -; CDR3nt: TGTGCCAGCAGTCATGCAAGCCGGTCAGGCTCGGATGAGCAGTTCTTC; CDR3aa: CASSHASRSGSDEQFF
v_gene: TRBV14; j_gene: TRBJ1-1; abundance: once; d_gene: -; CDR3nt: TGTGCCAGCAGCCAACACATCGGGGAGGTGAACACTGAAGCTTTCTTT; CDR3aa: CASSQHIGEVNTEAFF
v_gene: TRBV18; j_gene: TRBJ2-7; abundance: -; d_gene: TRBD1; CDR3nt: TGTGCCAGCTCACCCTCGAGAGGGACAGCCTACGAGCAGTACTTC; CDR3aa: CASSPSRGTAYEQYF